One and the same sample provided the 27 T cell receptor beta chains below, sequenced in a study of CD8 T cells in Susac syndrome. RNA amounts of about 0.5 to 1 ug underwent reverse transcription with random hexamers. In TCRdb, the immunoSEQ multiplex PCR reads were re-called with MiXCR into one record per CDR3 protein. This sample has a few hundred thousand distinct CDR3 sequences, with 95% found just once. The sequencing sample was made of CD4+ T cells from PBMCs. These receptors were obtained from a human donor with multiple sclerosis.

This chain links TRBV20-1 with TRBJ1-1, with 7 bases fitting TRBD1. Germline loops: CDR1 DFQATT, CDR2 SNEGSKA (reference sequence). Trimming took 5 bases from V and 6 from J; bases not matched to a gene: 12. This CDR3 region has 14 residues. CDR3 region: CSAQTGARLSEAFF. The CDR3 bases are TGCAGTGCTCAAACAGGGGCACGATTGTCTGAAGCTTTCTTT.

The chain joins TRBV29-1 to TRBJ1-1, with D possibly being TRBD1 (6 bases). Trimming stripped 5 bases from V and 5 bases from J, with 18 bases between. This CDR3 has 14 amino acids. Per the germline V gene, CDR1 is SQVTM and CDR2 is ANQGSEA. CDR3 bases: TGCAGCGTTTCCATGGGGGGCCTCGGGACTGAAGCTTTCTTT. This sequence encodes CSVSMGGLGTEAFF. The full variable domain, rest sourced from reference TRBV29-1 and TRBJ1-1, is SAVISQKPSRDICQRGTSLTIQCQVDSQVTMMFWYRQQPGQSLTLIATANQGSEATYESGFVIDKFPISRPNLTFSTLTVSNMSPEDSSIYLCSVSMGGLGTEAFFGQGTRLTVV.

This sequence joins TRBV6-5 and TRBJ2-7; 7 nucleotides line up with TRBD1. CDR1 is MNHEY, CDR2 SVGAGI, per germline. With V trimmed by 5 bases and J by 1 base, 5 bases remained unmatched. This CDR3 has 14 residues. DNA of the CDR3: TGTGCCAGCAGTAGAAGACAGGGTTCCTACGAGCAGTACGTC. The encoded protein is CASSRRQGSYEQYV.

This sequence joins TRBV28 and TRBJ1-6; weak D call: TRBD1 (5 bases). CDR1 is MDHEN, CDR2 SYDVKM, per germline. Trimming took off 2 bases at V and 6 bases at J, with 11 bases between the two ends. The length of the CDR3 is 15 residues. The CDR3 DNA is TGTGCCAGCAGTTTAGCAGGGAGAGGTAATTCACCCCTCCACTTT. This translates into CASSLAGRGNSPLHF.

The J gene is TRBJ1-1, the V gene TRBV29-1, with a weak D call TRBD1 (6 bases). Trimming removed 5 bases from V and 5 bases from J, with 12 bases in between. The germline V gene has CDR1 SQVTM and CDR2 ANQGSEA. This CDR3 is built from 12 residues. CDR3 residues: CSVQEGGTEAFF. DNA of the CDR3: TGCAGCGTTCAGGAGGGGGGGACTGAAGCTTTCTTT.

This clonotype has a handful of counts. The chain couples TRBV18 to TRBJ1-5, with D perhaps TRBD1 (6 bases). Germline CDR1 reads KGHSH; CDR2 reads LQKENI. V dropped 6 bases and J dropped 2 bases, with 11 bases sitting between them. The CDR3 is 14 amino acids. The CDR3 sequence: CASSQGGRNQPQHF. Here the CDR3 DNA reads TGTGCCAGCTCGCAAGGGGGACGCAATCAGCCCCAGCATTTT.

The chain carries TRBV14 and TRBJ2-5; D is perhaps TRBD1 (6 bases). From germline, CDR1 is SGHDN and CDR2 FVKESK. V lost 5 bases, J lost 7 bases, and 14 bases lay in between. CDR3 length: 13 amino acids. The CDR3 is CASSETGGATQYF. CDR3 sequence (DNA): TGTGCCAGCAGCGAGACAGGTGGAGCGACCCAGTACTTC.

The chain is built from TRBV20-1 and TRBJ1-2; 9 bases fit TRBD1. Trimming cost V 5 bases and J 4 bases; bases outside gene matches: 5. Germline assignment: CDR1 DFQATT and CDR2 SNEGSKA (reference sequence). The CDR3 consists of 13 residues. The DNA of the CDR3 is TGCAGTGCTGACAGGGGGGAGGTCTATGGCTACACCTTC. Its protein is CSADRGEVYGYTF.

J is TRBJ2-7 and V is TRBV9, with D hard to call. V shed 4 bases and J shed 11 bases, with 10 bases lying between them. CDR3 length: 10 residues. The germline gives CDR1 SGDLS, CDR2 YYNGEE. This CDR3 reads CASSLRSKYF. For the CDR3, the DNA is TGTGCCAGCAGCTTAAGGAGCAAGTACTTC.

In its sample, this clonotype was seen once. The rearrangement joins TRBV15 to TRBJ1-1, with D unresolved. Trimming pared 0 bases from V and 1 base from J, leaving 6 bases between. The CDR3 extends over 14 amino acids. The germline gives CDR1 LNHNV, CDR2 YYDKDF (reference sequence). The CDR3 DNA is TGTGCCACCAGCAGAGATCTGGGGAACACTGAAGCTTTCTTT. This translates into CATSRDLGNTEAFF.

This chain uses TRBV29-1 with TRBJ2-2; D not resolved. V lost 7 bases, J lost 2 bases, and 17 bases lay in between. The germline CDR1 and CDR2 sequences are SQVTM and ANQGSEA. The CDR3 sequence is 15 residues long. CDR3: CSAPFFAVNTGELFF. CDR3 nucleotide sequence: TGCAGCGCCCCCTTTTTTGCGGTAAACACCGGGGAGCTGTTTTTT.

The rearrangement links TRBV20-1 to TRBJ2-3; 10 nucleotides agree with TRBD2. CDR3 size: 17 residues. Per germline, CDR1 DFQATT and CDR2 SNEGSKA (reference sequence). V lost 6 bases to trimming and J lost 0 bases; unmatched junction nucleotides: 12. The CDR3 region is CSAYPSGGPISTDTQYF. The CDR3 DNA reads TGCAGTGCCTACCCTAGCGGGGGCCCTATCAGCACAGATACGCAGTATTTT.

The chain recombines TRBV29-1 with TRBJ1-2; TRBD1 matches at 8 bases. The CDR3 is 14 amino acids. The V and J ends lost 0 bases and 8 bases, in that order; junction bases with no gene match: 8. CDR1 is SQVTM and CDR2 is ANQGSEA in the germline V gene. In DNA, the CDR3 is TGCAGCGTTGAAGACCCGACAGGGGTCCTAGGCTACACCTTC. Its translation: CSVEDPTGVLGYTF.

The chain has TRBV30 and TRBJ2-1; the D gene is possibly TRBD1 (7 bases). There are 16 residues in the CDR3. V lost 5 bases and J lost 0, with 17 bases in between. From germline, CDR1 is GTSNPN and CDR2 SVGIG (reference sequence). This chain's CDR3 is CAWAPGGLGSYNEQFF. The DNA of the CDR3 is TGTGCCTGGGCGCCAGGGGGACTGGGCTCCTACAATGAGCAGTTCTTC.

The chain joins TRBV30 to TRBJ2-5; D unclear. Germline-derived CDR1 and CDR2 are GTSNPN and SVGIG (reference sequence). The CDR3 is 12 amino acids. V was pared by 2 bases and J by 5 bases, with 9 bases between. This CDR3 reads CAWSRDGETQYF. DNA of the CDR3: TGTGCCTGGAGTAGGGATGGGGAGACCCAGTACTTC.

This clonotype has just one count. This CDR3 is CASSRRRGLGDEQFF. CDR3 DNA: TGTGCCAGCAGCCGAAGAAGAGGGCTAGGGGATGAGCAGTTCTTC. The chain employs TRBV3-1 and TRBJ2-1; D tentatively fits TRBD1 or TRBD2 (5 bases each). Trimming pared 4 bases from V and 8 bases from J, leaving 18 bases between. This CDR3 contains 15 residues. The germline V gene has CDR1 LGHDT and CDR2 YNNKEL (reference sequence).

The sample holds one count of this clonotype. The rearrangement joins TRBV6-5 to TRBJ2-6, with unresolved D. CDR1 and CDR2 (germline): MNHEY, SVGAGI. The germline V and J ends were trimmed by 5 bases and 0 bases, with 8 bases remaining between them. This CDR3 has 15 residues. CDR3 sequence (DNA): TGTGCCAGCAGTCCGCAGCCCTCTGGGGCCAACGTCCTGACTTTC. Its translation: CASSPQPSGANVLTF.

The chain carries TRBV18 and TRBJ2-7, with D perhaps matching TRBD2 (5 bases). Germline-derived CDR1 and CDR2 are KGHSH and LQKENI. V lost 0 bases, J lost 9 bases, and 15 bases lay in between. The CDR3 loop spans 14 amino acids. This chain's CDR3 is CASSPPGETRGQYF. DNA of the CDR3: TGTGCCAGCTCACCACCGGGAGAAACCCGCGGGCAGTACTTC.

The CDR3 here is CASSVSGVIDEQYF. As DNA, the CDR3 is TGTGCCAGCAGCGTCTCTGGGGTGATAGACGAGCAGTACTTC. The rearrangement links TRBV28 to TRBJ2-7; no definite D call. This CDR3 is built from 14 residues. Looked up from germline, CDR1 is MDHEN and CDR2 is SYDVKM. Trimming removed 6 bases at V and 5 bases at J, with 17 bases between.

The chain links TRBV20-1 to TRBJ2-5; D not resolved. V was trimmed by 8 bases and J by 5 bases, leaving 18 bases between them. CDR1 and CDR2 (germline): DFQATT, SNEGSKA (reference sequence). The CDR3 length is 13 residues. The CDR3 bases are TGCAGTCTGCTAGGTCTCGGTGGGGAGACCCAGTACTTC. It specifies CSLLGLGGETQYF.

The rearrangement uses TRBV23-1 and TRBJ2-5; 7 bases match TRBD1. TRBV23-1 is marked as an open reading frame, function uncertain. The CDR3 extends over 15 amino acids. V was pared by 1 base and J by 6 bases, with 8 bases of the junction left unmatched. The CDR3 coding sequence is TGCGCCAGCAGTCAATTGGTTCGGGACAGCAAGACCCAGTACTTC. Its translation: CASSQLVRDSKTQYF.

The chain uses TRBV20-1 and TRBJ2-1; the D gene is possibly TRBD2 (6 bases). CDR3 length: 15 amino acids. Germline CDR1 and CDR2: DFQATT and SNEGSKA (reference sequence). V lost 0 bases, J lost 1 base, and 10 bases lay in between. The CDR3 bases are TGCAGTGCTAGAGATCGGGAGCAATCCTACAATGAGCAGTTCTTC. Translating it yields CSARDREQSYNEQFF.

This clonotype was recorded only once. J is TRBJ1-1 and V is TRBV20-1, with 7 bases aligning to TRBD1. This CDR3 region has 14 residues. Germline V gives CDR1 DFQATT, CDR2 SNEGSKA (reference sequence). Germline trimming cut 3 bases from V and 0 bases from J; bases unmatched to any gene: 4. The CDR3 DNA follows: TGCAGTGCTAGTTCAGGGGGAATGAACACTGAAGCTTTCTTT. This gives the protein CSASSGGMNTEAFF.

This clonotype has just one count. V is TRBV28 and J is TRBJ2-7; 7 bases line up with TRBD1. The CDR3 is 13 amino acids. Losses at the gene ends were 6 bases for V and 1 base for J; bases not matched to a gene: 3. Looked up from germline, CDR1 is MDHEN and CDR2 is SYDVKM. Here the CDR3 DNA reads TGTGCCAGCAGCTCGGGACAGTCCTACGAGCAGTACGTC. This codes for CASSSGQSYEQYV.

V and J are TRBV29-1 and TRBJ2-3, with 8 bases lining up with TRBD2. With V trimmed by 6 bases and J by 2 bases, 13 bases remained unmatched. Germline lookup yields CDR1 SQVTM and CDR2 ANQGSEA. CDR3 length: 16 amino acids. CDR3 sequence (DNA): TGCAGCGTCGCGAGAGGGCGGGGGGCCTACACAGATACGCAGTATTTT. It encodes CSVARGRGAYTDTQYF.

V gene TRBV20-1 combines with J gene TRBJ2-1, with 8 bases matching TRBD2. Germline CDR1 is DFQATT and CDR2 is SNEGSKA (reference sequence). Germline trimming cut 0 bases from V and 1 base from J; bases unmatched to any gene: 5. The CDR3 contains 16 residues. The CDR3 DNA follows: TGCAGTGCTAGAGATAGTACGGGGGGGTCCTACAATGAGCAGTTCTTC. This codes for CSARDSTGGSYNEQFF.

The chain combines TRBV3-1 with TRBJ2-7; D is perhaps TRBD2 (6 bases). The CDR3 is made up of 13 amino acids. Germline V gives CDR1 LGHDT, CDR2 YNNKEL (reference sequence). V was shortened by 3 bases and J by 2 bases, with 8 bases between the two germline ends. The CDR3 nucleotides are TGTGCCAGCAGCCACAGGAGGGCCTACGAGCAGTACGTC. The encoded protein is CASSHRRAYEQYV.